A single sample is the source of the 20 T cell receptor beta chains below, sequenced in a study of T cells in Graves' hyperthyroidism and ophthalmopathy. Amplified regions were TCR beta CDR3 sequences from RNA transcripts. RT-PCR in the first round (using the HTBI primer set) targeted the TCR CDR3. TCRdb analysed the multiplex PCR reads with MiXCR anew, one entry per CDR3 protein. The data show nearly 750,000 distinct CDR3 sequences, around a third seen once. The sequenced material came from blood. The receptors here all came from a woman between 40 and 55 years old with Graves' hyperthyroidism.

This CDR3 reads CASSHSRTGNLYEQYF. The DNA for the CDR3 is TGTGCCAGCAGCCATTCTCGGACAGGGAACCTCTACGAGCAGTACTTC. The rearrangement joins TRBV5-5 to TRBJ2-7, with 8 bases identical to TRBD1. CDR1 SGHKS and CDR2 YYEKEE come from the germline V gene (reference sequence). With V trimmed by 4 bases and J by 3 bases, 12 bases remained unmatched. This CDR3 comprises 16 residues.

V and J are TRBV4-2 and TRBJ1-2, with TRBD1 identical over 10 bases. After removal of 5 bases from V and 8 bases from J, the junction contained 11 bases not matched to a gene. This CDR3 is built from 15 residues. Germline assignment: CDR1 LGHNA and CDR2 YNFKEQ. DNA for the CDR3: TGTGCCAGCAGCTTGCCGGGACAGGGGATGCGGGGCTACACCTTC. Translation: CASSLPGQGMRGYTF.

This clonotype was recorded at least ten times. The chain is built from TRBV9 and TRBJ2-2; TRBD2 matches 10 bases. CDR3 size: 15 residues. Germline V gene data show CDR1 as SGDLS and CDR2 as YYNGEE. Trimming at V came to 3 bases and at J to 6 bases, leaving 5 bases not matched to a gene. Here the CDR3 reads CASSDSGRKAGELFF. In DNA form, the CDR3 reads TGTGCCAGCAGCGATAGCGGGAGGAAGGCCGGGGAGCTGTTTTTT.

This clonotype was recorded many times. V and J are TRBV2 and TRBJ2-2; tentative D call: TRBD1 (6 bases). Germline V gene sequence: CDR1 SNHLY, CDR2 FYNNEI. The CDR3 has 15 residues. V was trimmed by 7 bases and J by 4 bases, leaving 16 bases between them. In DNA, the CDR3 is TGTGCCAGCACTAAGGGGGAGTTAGTCACCGGGGAGCTGTTTTTT. This encodes CASTKGELVTGELFF.

This clonotype has a handful of counts. This chain links TRBV9 with TRBJ1-2; TRBD1 matches at 12 bases. CDR1 and CDR2 from the germline V gene are SGDLS and YYNGEE. The trim removed 3 bases at V and 0 bases at J, leaving 3 bases unmatched. The CDR3 totals 16 residues. Here the CDR3 reads CASSGDRGPANYGYTF. The CDR3, as DNA: TGTGCCAGCAGCGGGGACAGGGGGCCCGCTAACTATGGCTACACCTTC.

V is TRBV15 and J is TRBJ1-2; D gene unclear. CDR3 length: 24 amino acids. Trimming removed 0 bases from V and 7 bases from J, with 42 bases in between. Germline CDR1 LNHNV, CDR2 YYDKDF (reference sequence). The CDR3 sequence is CATSRDRSGSYQPLYCWHRSGYTF. CDR3 DNA sequence: TGTGCCACCAGCAGAGATCGGTCAGGAAGCTATCAGCCCCTGTACTGCTGGCACAGAAGTGGCTACACCTTC.

The J gene is TRBJ1-6, the V gene TRBV6-1; 7 bases are a match to TRBD1. The trim removed 5 bases at V and 18 bases at J, leaving 10 bases unmatched. Germline V gene data show CDR1 as MNHNS and CDR2 as SASEGT. The CDR3 has 12 amino acids. The CDR3 is CASSTPRDSGHF. CDR3 coding DNA: TGTGCCAGCAGTACCCCGAGGGACAGCGGCCACTTT.

This clonotype was picked up a small number of times. V is TRBV9 and J is TRBJ2-7; D uncertain. The CDR3 runs 15 residues. Trimming took 4 bases from V and 2 from J, leaving 16 bases between them. From germline, CDR1 is SGDLS and CDR2 YYNGEE. The CDR3 coding sequence is TGTGCCAGCAGCTACTCCTGGGATCCAGCCTACGAGCAGTACTTC. Encoded protein: CASSYSWDPAYEQYF.

This clonotype was observed a few times. The rearrangement joins TRBV20-1 to TRBJ1-2; tentative D call: TRBD1 (6 bases). Germline CDR1 is DFQATT and CDR2 is SNEGSKA (reference sequence). This CDR3 spans 16 amino acids. Deletions cut 1 base from V and 5 bases from J, with 20 bases between. The CDR3 region is CSARVLGRGHGYGYTF. CDR3 DNA sequence: TGCAGTGCTAGAGTTCTCGGCAGGGGCCATGGTTATGGCTACACCTTC.

This clonotype was seen a few times. The chain recombines TRBV7-9 with TRBJ1-4; 9 nucleotides match TRBD1. V dropped 5 bases and J dropped 3; count of bases not matched to a gene: 4. Germline V gives CDR1 SEHNR, CDR2 FQNEAQ (reference sequence). The CDR3 consists of 15 residues. CDR3: CASSRDRASNEKLFF. CDR3 sequence (DNA): TGTGCCAGCAGCCGGGACAGGGCCTCTAATGAAAAACTGTTTTTT.

This clonotype has just a few counts. It may be a read error: a sequence one base away is much more abundant. Here the CDR3 reads CNVPTNPGQDLGGELFF. DNA for the CDR3: TGCAATGTTCCTACTAACCCGGGACAGGATCTTGGCGGGGAGCTGTTTTTT. The rearrangement uses TRBV20-1 and TRBJ2-2; 8 bases agree with TRBD1. This CDR3 comprises 17 residues. The germline V gene has CDR1 DFQATT and CDR2 SNEGSKA (reference sequence).

The rearrangement joins TRBV19 to TRBJ1-5; D uncertain. The CDR3 is 16 amino acids. The V end lost 3 bases, the J end lost 0 bases, and 12 bases lay between the germline ends. Per germline, CDR1 LNHDA and CDR2 SQIVND (reference sequence). The CDR3 reads CASSMGLQYSNQPQHF. The DNA of the CDR3 is TGTGCCAGTAGTATGGGGTTGCAATATAGCAATCAGCCCCAGCATTTT.

The table lists this clonotype with a few counts. CDR3: CASSLHGNYGYTF. In DNA, the CDR3 is TGTGCCAGCAGTTTACACGGGAACTATGGCTACACCTTC. The V and J genes are TRBV28 and TRBJ1-2; D gene unclear. CDR3 size: 13 residues. The germline V gene encodes CDR1 MDHEN and CDR2 SYDVKM. V lost 2 bases, J lost 2 bases, and 6 bases lay in between.

This clonotype was seen only once. V usage is TRBV2 and J usage is TRBJ1-5, with D tentatively TRBD1 (6 bases). Germline V gene sequence: CDR1 SNHLY, CDR2 FYNNEI. The CDR3 spans 14 residues. The V end was cut by 5 bases, the J end by 3 bases, with 11 bases between. The CDR3 here is CASSRNRANQPQHF. The CDR3 DNA is TGTGCCAGCAGTCGGAACAGGGCCAATCAGCCCCAGCATTTT.

This clonotype was detected ten times or more. The chain combines TRBV14 with TRBJ2-7, with D perhaps TRBD1 (5 bases). Trimming took 2 bases from V and 5 from J, leaving 7 bases between them. Germline lookup yields CDR1 SGHDN and CDR2 FVKESK. This CDR3 has 12 residues. The DNA of the CDR3 is TGTGCCAGCAGCCAAATCAGGGACGAGCAGTACTTC. It yields the protein CASSQIRDEQYF.

This clonotype was seen a few times. This chain joins TRBV3-1 and TRBJ2-5; 13 bases are shared with TRBD2. CDR3 length: 15 residues. J lost 5 bases, V lost 4 bases, and 4 bases had no gene match. Germline V gives CDR1 LGHDT, CDR2 YNNKEL (reference sequence). The CDR3 nucleotides are TGTGCCAGCAGCCGAGGACTAGCGGGAGACGAGACCCAGTACTTC. This encodes CASSRGLAGDETQYF.

The V call is TRBV9, the J call TRBJ2-3; no clear D. Germline V gene lookup returns CDR1 SGDLS and CDR2 YYNGEE. The CDR3 loop spans 13 amino acids. Deletions cut 2 bases from V and 4 bases from J, with 8 bases between. CDR3 protein: CASSVRSSDTQYF. The CDR3 DNA reads TGTGCCAGCAGCGTCCGGTCGTCAGATACGCAGTATTTT.

The gene calls are TRBV24-1 and TRBJ2-7; a possible D gene is TRBD2 (5 bases). From germline, CDR1 is KGHDR and CDR2 SFDVKD. CDR3 size: 12 residues. Written as DNA, the CDR3 is TGTGCACTTCCCGGACTTCTCTACGAGCAGTACTTC. Translated: CALPGLLYEQYF.

This clonotype was seen ten or more times. V is TRBV12-3 or TRBV12-4 and J is TRBJ1-3; D is unresolved. The CDR3 spans 14 residues. The V gene lost 3 bases and the J gene lost 4 bases, with 10 bases spanning the gap. The CDR3: CASSFRLGGNTIYF. CDR3 nucleotides: TGTGCCAGCAGTTTTCGCCTTGGGGGAAACACCATATATTTT.

This clonotype was seen a few times. CDR3 sequence (DNA): TGTGCCAGCAGTGGGAGGGGGGTGAACACTGAAGCTTTCTTT. It is translated as CASSGRGVNTEAFF. The chain couples TRBV7-9 to TRBJ1-1; D is perhaps TRBD1 (6 bases). Germline values: CDR1 SEHNR, CDR2 FQNEAQ (reference sequence). The CDR3 has 14 amino acids. The germline V and J ends were trimmed by 6 bases and 0 bases, with 11 bases remaining between them.